The T cell receptor (beta chain) described here comes from a study of post-analysis software for immune sequencing data. Whole-study context: There were relapsing-remitting, secondary progressive and progressive-relapsing multiple sclerosis among the disease courses included. General study findings and limits: Elevated frequency relative to controls characterized several TRBV segments in patients, TRBV5-6, TRBV5-1 and TRBV20-1 among them. Strong co-clustering by F measure was evident for samples that had been prepared in the same batch. Normalized Chao1 diversity was significantly reduced in patients versus controls.

The TCR beta cDNA libraries carried unique molecular identifiers. The yield from about 1 to 10 million T cells was approximately 500,000 cDNA molecules in total. A single record per CDR3 protein comes from TCRdb applying MiXCR to the PCR reads. The sample contains some 890,000 distinct CDR3 sequences, about 53% of which appear only once. As regards this clonotype: Its antigen is undetermined.

Germline V lookup: CDR1 MNHEY, CDR2 SMNVEV (reference sequence). The CDR3 contains 17 residues. The V and J ends lost 8 bases and 1 base, in that order; junction bases with no gene match: 12. The source of this sequence is a girl aged 5 to 17 with multiple sclerosis. The sequenced material came from blood. The J gene is TRBJ2-1, the V gene TRBV27, with TRBD2 identical over 9 bases. CDR3 residues: CASGMGSAGGSYNEQFF. The CDR3 nucleotides are TGTGCCAGCGGCATGGGGTCGGCGGGAGGGTCCTACAATGAGCAGTTCTTC.